Here is one T cell receptor beta chain with its context. The target antigen is unknown. It was with 60 Vbeta and 13 Jbeta primers that the PCR ran. Clones were sequenced by immunoSEQ multiplex PCR, and TCRdb holds only the in-frame ones, with some missing. The sample comprises roughly 170,000 clones, roughly 78% of which are singletons, and less than 15% rests with the top ten. The sample comes from a study of cytomegalovirus exposure and HLA in healthy donors. Study-level findings and limits: For TCR beta chains, V- and J-gene trimming was later linked to a missense DCLRE1C variant. Donors were assumed by presence/absence analyses to have roughly uniform sequencing depth.

The V gene lost 0 bases and the J gene lost 0 bases, with 6 bases spanning the gap. The germline V gene has CDR1 GTSNPN and CDR2 SVGIG (reference sequence). This CDR3 region has 15 residues. Healthy bone marrow donors supplied every sample. Donors showed nominal health when sampled, although they likely had unrecorded immune exposures. Sequencing input: PBMCs. The source of this sequence is a woman aged 50 to 60 in good health and CMV-seropositive. The gene calls are TRBV30 and TRBJ2-6, with D hard to call. DNA of the CDR3: TGTGCCTGGAGTGTACTCCCCTCTGGGGCCAACGTCCTGACTTTC. Translation: CAWSVLPSGANVLTF.